This TCR beta chain comes out of a study of beta chain features in type 1 diabetes. Looking at the study overall: On cell yields, gender and age, patients and healthy donors were similar. Examination covered fewer than 110 million sorted cells spanning all samples. Study-level findings and limits: A pattern of fewer insertions and more deletions at VDJ junctions was seen in type 1 diabetes patients. Highly expressing activated T cells could be over-counted with a cDNA template. For Type 1 diabetes patients, all four CD4+ subsets carried TCRB CDR3s that were moderately but significantly shorter.

Reverse transcription of all isolated RNA meant that expressed TCRB transcripts were sequenced. The assay was immunoSEQ multiplex PCR, and TCRdb's table has in-frame clones only and misses some. The data contain approximately 250,000 clones, under 13% of them singletons. In regard to this clone: Antigen unknown.

In germline, CDR1 is MGHDK, CDR2 SYGVNS. The CDR3 sequence is 16 residues long. Unmatched junction bases numbered 11, after V lost 5 bases and J lost 4 bases. The sequenced material came from naive CD4+ T cells from blood. This clonotype was obtained from a young man with type 1 diabetes. V gene TRBV25-1 combines with J gene TRBJ1-1; TRBD1 matches at 9 bases. The CDR3 coding sequence is TGTGCCAGCAGTCCTGACAGGGGGAATGTGGGCACTGAAGCTTTCTTT. Translation: CASSPDRGNVGTEAFF.